This T cell receptor (beta chain) was recorded in a study of tumor-infiltrating lymphocytes in primary liver carcinoma. Across the whole study: Tumors, staged T1-T3 N0M0, spanned about 4 to 10 cm.

Study-wide results and caveats: With p = 0.039, the top-250-clone fraction in tumors significantly exceeded that in blood.

Starting material of 500 to 600 ng total RNA yielded TCR beta cDNA via a constant-region primer. What produced the TCR beta libraries was three nested multiplex PCR rounds using slightly modified ARM-PCR. The first two PCR rounds used TRBV1-TRBV30 primers with a Cbeta primer, approximately 10 cycles each. Using its own MiXCR run on the multiplex PCR reads, TCRdb lists one record per CDR3 protein. Here the sample spans fewer than 250,000 distinct CDR3 sequences, approximately 64% being singletons. Germline loops: CDR1 LGHNA, CDR2 YNFKEQ. V shed 5 bases and J shed 8 bases, with 15 bases lying between them. The CDR3 loop spans 13 amino acids. This clonotype was seen once. Its target is unknown. Unsorted whole blood yielded the blood RNA, and germline DNA was also extracted. Chronic HBV infection was present in the patients, who were treatment-naive.

This clonotype was sampled from a woman aged 55-69 years with primary liver carcinoma and hepatitis B virus infection. Sequenced input: peripheral blood. The chain links TRBV4-2 to TRBJ1-2; a possible D gene is TRBD1 (6 bases). Here the CDR3 reads CASSNAGVGGYTF. The CDR3 bases are TGTGCCAGCAGCAATGCAGGGGTAGGAGGCTACACCTTC.